These T cell receptor beta chains were read from a single sample in a study of shared clonotypes between healthy human individuals. Sequencing used immunoSEQ multiplex PCR; TCRdb keeps in-frame clones, though not all of them. The table shows about 2.1 million clones, with 93% occurring only once. Sample: naive CD8+ T cells from PBMCs. These receptors originate from a young man in good health. Some clones in this sample may be carry-over from other donors' samples. Both conserved end residues are part of each CDR3. The D gene is left open where the match is weak. Rows give clone size only sometimes, using once, few, many, or a class for an expanded clone.

D gene: .; CDR3 length: 11; clone size: few; J gene: TRBJ2-2; V gene: TRBV19; CDR3 protein: CASSITGELFF; CDR3 DNA: TGTGCCAGTAGTATAACCGGGGAGCTGTTTTTT
D gene: TRBD2; CDR3 length: 18; clone size: .; J gene: TRBJ2-3; V gene: TRBV7-9; CDR3 protein: CASSLELVPSGYTDTQYF; CDR3 DNA: TGTGCCAGCAGCTTAGAACTAGTCCCTAGCGGATACACAGATACGCAGTATTTT
D gene: TRBD2; CDR3 length: 14; clone size: .; J gene: TRBJ2-7; V gene: TRBV28; CDR3 protein: CASGGGVGSYEQYF; CDR3 DNA: TGTGCCAGCGGCGGGGGAGTCGGTTCCTACGAGCAGTACTTC
D gene: .; CDR3 length: 14; clone size: .; J gene: TRBJ1-1; V gene: TRBV19; CDR3 protein: CASSHMISGTEAFF; CDR3 DNA: TGTGCCAGTAGCCACATGATATCCGGGACGGAAGCTTTCTTT
D gene: TRBD1; CDR3 length: 16; clone size: .; J gene: TRBJ1-3; V gene: TRBV6-7; CDR3 protein: CASTPPGQGVGNTIYF; CDR3 DNA: TGTGCCAGCACCCCACCCGGACAGGGGGTTGGAAACACCATATATTTT
D gene: .; CDR3 length: 14; clone size: .; J gene: TRBJ1-6; V gene: TRBV6-5; CDR3 protein: CASSYSIGDSPLHF; CDR3 DNA: TGTGCCAGCAGTTACTCGATCGGGGATTCACCCCTCCACTTT
D gene: TRBD2; CDR3 length: 16; clone size: .; J gene: TRBJ2-3; V gene: TRBV6-6; CDR3 protein: CASSHRSGRDADTQYF; CDR3 DNA: TGTGCCAGCAGTCATCGTAGCGGGAGGGACGCAGATACGCAGTATTTT
D gene: TRBD2; CDR3 length: 14; clone size: .; J gene: TRBJ2-7; V gene: TRBV27; CDR3 protein: CASGAGVGTYEQYF; CDR3 DNA: TGTGCCAGCGGGGCGGGAGTTGGAACTTACGAGCAGTACTTC
D gene: TRBD1; CDR3 length: 15; clone size: .; J gene: TRBJ1-1; V gene: TRBV4-1; CDR3 protein: CASSEGDRGNTEAFF; CDR3 DNA: TGCGCCAGCAGCGAAGGGGACAGGGGAAACACTGAAGCTTTCTTT
D gene: TRBD1; CDR3 length: 16; clone size: .; J gene: TRBJ1-2; V gene: TRBV6-5; CDR3 protein: CASSLDRGRLTHGYTF; CDR3 DNA: TGTGCCAGCAGTTTGGACAGGGGGCGTCTCACCCATGGCTACACCTTC
D gene: .; CDR3 length: 14; clone size: .; J gene: TRBJ2-7; V gene: TRBV7-9; CDR3 protein: CASSLAGQSYEQYF; CDR3 DNA: TGTGCCAGCAGCTTAGCAGGACAAAGCTACGAGCAGTACTTC
D gene: .; CDR3 length: 12; clone size: .; J gene: TRBJ2-7; V gene: TRBV29-1; CDR3 protein: CSALGQSYEQYF; CDR3 DNA: TGCAGCGCCCTCGGACAGTCCTACGAGCAGTACTTC
D gene: .; CDR3 length: 14; clone size: .; J gene: TRBJ2-5; V gene: TRBV6-6; CDR3 protein: CASIRNSFQETQYF; CDR3 DNA: TGTGCCAGCATTAGGAATTCCTTCCAAGAGACCCAGTACTTC
D gene: .; CDR3 length: 14; clone size: .; J gene: TRBJ2-5; V gene: TRBV7-9; CDR3 protein: CASSTWDKEETQYF; CDR3 DNA: TGTGCCAGCAGCACCTGGGATAAGGAAGAGACCCAGTACTTC
D gene: TRBD1; CDR3 length: 15; clone size: .; J gene: TRBJ1-5; V gene: TRBV9; CDR3 protein: CASSPWDRGDQPQHF; CDR3 DNA: TGTGCCAGCAGCCCCTGGGACAGGGGGGATCAGCCCCAGCATTTT
D gene: TRBD1; CDR3 length: 18; clone size: .; J gene: TRBJ2-7; V gene: TRBV4-1; CDR3 protein: CAGSQTVRRDRGLWEQYF; CDR3 DNA: TGCGCCGGCAGCCAAACGGTTAGGCGGGACAGGGGGCTTTGGGAGCAGTACTTC
D gene: TRBD2; CDR3 length: 14; clone size: .; J gene: TRBJ2-5; V gene: TRBV6-5; CDR3 protein: CASSGLAGRQTQYF; CDR3 DNA: TGTGCCAGCAGCGGACTAGCGGGAAGACAGACCCAGTACTTC
D gene: TRBD1; CDR3 length: 15; clone size: .; J gene: TRBJ1-5; V gene: TRBV2; CDR3 protein: CASRSGTGAPQPQHF; CDR3 DNA: TGTGCCAGCCGATCCGGGACAGGGGCCCCTCAGCCCCAGCATTTT
D gene: .; CDR3 length: 14; clone size: .; J gene: TRBJ1-6; V gene: TRBV30; CDR3 protein: CAWSVPGYNSPLHF; CDR3 DNA: TGTGCCTGGAGTGTGCCGGGTTATAATTCACCCCTCCACTTT
D gene: .; CDR3 length: 13; clone size: .; J gene: TRBJ2-7; V gene: TRBV5-1; CDR3 protein: CASSLFSGIEQYF; CDR3 DNA: TGCGCCAGCAGCTTGTTCTCCGGGATCGAGCAGTACTTC
D gene: .; CDR3 length: 16; clone size: .; J gene: TRBJ1-1; V gene: TRBV27; CDR3 protein: CASSPSRDPWNTEAFF; CDR3 DNA: TGTGCCAGCAGTCCGAGCCGGGACCCATGGAACACTGAAGCTTTCTTT
D gene: TRBD1; CDR3 length: 15; clone size: .; J gene: TRBJ2-3; V gene: TRBV27; CDR3 protein: CASRDRVGTTDTQYF; CDR3 DNA: TGTGCCAGCAGGGACAGGGTAGGGACCACAGATACGCAGTATTTT
D gene: TRBD1; CDR3 length: 15; clone size: once; J gene: TRBJ1-2; V gene: TRBV29-1; CDR3 protein: CSVRAVDRGNYGYTF; CDR3 DNA: TGCAGCGTACGAGCTGTTGACAGGGGTAACTATGGCTACACCTTC
D gene: TRBD1; CDR3 length: 14; clone size: once; J gene: TRBJ2-7; V gene: TRBV18; CDR3 protein: CASSLDRGPIEQYF; CDR3 DNA: TGTGCCAGCTCACTCGACAGGGGGCCCATCGAGCAGTACTTC
D gene: .; CDR3 length: 14; clone size: .; J gene: TRBJ2-6; V gene: TRBV9; CDR3 protein: CASSPSGGANVLTF; CDR3 DNA: TGTGCCAGCAGCCCTAGTGGTGGGGCCAACGTCCTGACTTTC
D gene: TRBD1; CDR3 length: 15; clone size: .; J gene: TRBJ2-7; V gene: TRBV6-1; CDR3 protein: CASSEIRGPGYEQYF; CDR3 DNA: TGTGCCAGCAGTGAAATCAGGGGGCCTGGGTACGAGCAGTACTTC
D gene: TRBD2; CDR3 length: 20; clone size: .; J gene: TRBJ2-1; V gene: TRBV9; CDR3 protein: CASSVGRGSRASGAYNEQFF; CDR3 DNA: TGTGCCAGCAGCGTAGGGCGGGGCTCTCGGGCTAGCGGAGCATACAATGAGCAGTTCTTC
D gene: .; CDR3 length: 13; clone size: once; J gene: TRBJ1-1; V gene: TRBV2; CDR3 protein: CASSPTANTEAFF; CDR3 DNA: TGTGCCAGCAGTCCTACAGCGAACACTGAAGCTTTCTTT
D gene: .; CDR3 length: 13; clone size: .; J gene: TRBJ2-1; V gene: TRBV9; CDR3 protein: CASSVTSSNEQFF; CDR3 DNA: TGTGCCAGCAGCGTAACTAGCTCCAATGAGCAGTTCTTC
D gene: TRBD1; CDR3 length: 14; clone size: once; J gene: TRBJ2-7; V gene: TRBV28; CDR3 protein: CASRGTGGYYEQYF; CDR3 DNA: TGTGCCAGCAGGGGGACAGGGGGTTACTACGAGCAGTACTTC
D gene: TRBD2; CDR3 length: 16; clone size: few; J gene: TRBJ2-7; V gene: TRBV4-2; CDR3 protein: CASSQPTSGRSYEQYF; CDR3 DNA: TGTGCCAGCAGCCAGCCGACTAGCGGGAGGAGCTACGAGCAGTACTTC
D gene: TRBD2; CDR3 length: 15; clone size: .; J gene: TRBJ2-7; V gene: TRBV9; CDR3 protein: CASSVTSGTAYEQYF; CDR3 DNA: TGTGCCAGCAGCGTAACTAGCGGGACAGCCTACGAGCAGTACTTC
D gene: .; CDR3 length: 13; clone size: .; J gene: TRBJ1-5; V gene: TRBV29-1; CDR3 protein: CSVLDSSNQPQHF; CDR3 DNA: TGCAGCGTTCTTGACTCTAGCAATCAGCCCCAGCATTTT
D gene: .; CDR3 length: 15; clone size: .; J gene: TRBJ1-1; V gene: TRBV28; CDR3 protein: CASSLFGGWNTEAFF; CDR3 DNA: TGTGCCAGCAGTTTATTCGGAGGTTGGAACACTGAAGCTTTCTTT
D gene: .; CDR3 length: 13; clone size: once; J gene: TRBJ2-5; V gene: TRBV5-6; CDR3 protein: CASSEQGRETQYF; CDR3 DNA: TGTGCCAGCAGCGAACAGGGTCGAGAGACCCAGTACTTC
D gene: TRBD2; CDR3 length: 15; clone size: .; J gene: TRBJ2-1; V gene: TRBV19; CDR3 protein: CASSIGAGGNNEQFF; CDR3 DNA: TGTGCCAGTAGTATAGGAGCGGGAGGGAACAATGAGCAGTTCTTC